This T cell receptor beta chain came from a study of identical twins. This clonotype was observed many times. One entry per CDR3 protein, called by TCRdb with MiXCR from the 5' RACE reads. The sample includes 420,000 or so distinct CDR3 sequences, 15% to 20% seen only once; the top ten take more than 10%. From germline, CDR1 is SGDLS and CDR2 YYNGEE. CDR3 length: 13 amino acids. Trimming cost V 0 bases and J 4 bases, with 4 bases left between them. The chain combines TRBV9 with TRBJ2-2; D uncertain. The sample was naive T cells sorted from blood. The clonotype comes from a man in his fifties or sixties in good health. The CDR3 here is CASSVGATGELFF. The DNA of the CDR3 is TGTGCCAGCAGCGTAGGAGCCACCGGGGAGCTGTTTTTT.